The rows below give T cell receptor beta chains drawn from one sample of a study of CD4 and CD8 cells across lung adenocarcinoma regions. Using its own MiXCR run on the PCR reads, TCRdb lists one record per CDR3 protein. The sample holds approximately 4,200 distinct CDR3 sequences; roughly 51% are singletons and the top ten take 15% to 20%. Sequencing was done on a sample of CD4+ T cells from the center of a lung tumor. Receptors originate from a female donor with lung adenocarcinoma. The CD4 and CD8 labels of this study may be unreliable. CDR3s include the opening cysteine and the closing phenylalanine or tryptophan. D genes are given only for firm matches. A clone size is listed for some rows: how often the clone was seen (once, few, many), or a class if it is expanded.

>few|TRBV3-1|.|TRBJ2-7
CASSPDSGYEQYF
TGTGCCAGCAGCCCCGATTCGGGCTACGAGCAGTACTTC
>.|TRBV25-1|.|TRBJ2-5
CASSESNGETQYF
TGTGCCAGCAGTGAATCAAATGGGGAGACCCAGTACTTC
>.|TRBV6-1|.|TRBJ2-3
CASSGGIHSTDTQYF
TGTGCCAGCAGCGGCGGGATCCACAGCACAGATACGCAGTATTTT
>.|TRBV10-3|TRBD2|TRBJ2-7
CAVRLAGAYEQYF
TGTGCCGTTCGACTAGCGGGAGCCTACGAGCAGTACTTC
>.|TRBV6-1|.|TRBJ1-1
CASSVLSWAFF
TGTGCCAGCAGTGTTTTATCGTGGGCTTTCTTT
>medium-sized|TRBV24-1|TRBD2|TRBJ2-3
CATRGTSQLTDTQYF
TGTGCCACCAGAGGGACTAGCCAACTCACAGATACGCAGTATTTT
>few|TRBV27|TRBD2|TRBJ2-1
CASSKLKWLAGTYNEQFF
TGTGCCAGCAGTAAGCTTAAGTGGTTAGCGGGAACCTACAATGAGCAGTTCTTC
>.|TRBV25-1|TRBD1|TRBJ1-2
CASSGQGAEYRDGYTF
TGTGCCAGCAGTGGACAGGGCGCGGAGTATAGGGATGGCTACACCTTC
>.|TRBV5-4|.|TRBJ1-2
CASSFTGLSGYTF
TGTGCCAGCAGCTTCACAGGATTAAGTGGCTACACCTTC
>once|TRBV6-1|TRBD1|TRBJ1-4
CASKTGPREKLFF
TGTGCCAGCAAGACAGGGCCTAGGGAAAAACTGTTTTTT
>.|TRBV6-1|TRBD2|TRBJ2-1
CASSELAGGYNEQFF
TGTGCCAGCAGTGAACTAGCGGGGGGGTACAATGAGCAGTTCTTC
>medium-sized|TRBV23-1|TRBD1|TRBJ2-3
CASSKGAGQAPRRPTDTQYF
TGCGCCAGCAGTAAGGGGGCAGGGCAGGCCCCGAGGCGGCCCACAGATACGCAGTATTTT
>.|TRBV7-8|.|TRBJ2-5
CASSFVPAQETQYF
TGTGCCAGCAGCTTCGTGCCAGCCCAAGAGACCCAGTACTTC
>.|TRBV29-1|TRBD1|TRBJ2-4
CSVPTGVGNIQYF
TGCAGCGTTCCTACAGGGGTAGGAAACATTCAGTACTTC
>.|TRBV7-8|TRBD1|TRBJ2-7
CASSKDRAFDEQYF
TGTGCCAGCAGCAAGGACAGGGCCTTCGACGAGCAGTACTTC
>.|TRBV11-2|.|TRBJ2-2
CASSSLASGELFF
TGTGCCAGCAGCTCCTTAGCGTCCGGGGAGCTGTTTTTT
>.|TRBV14|.|TRBJ2-5
CASSRVGRTEETQYF
TGTGCCAGCAGCCGCGTGGGACGGACAGAAGAGACCCAGTACTTC
>few|TRBV6-1|.|TRBJ1-2
CASSEAGQGRYGYTF
TGTGCCAGCAGTGAAGCTGGCCAGGGTAGATATGGCTACACCTTC
>.|TRBV12-3/TRBV12-4|.|TRBJ2-5
CASSPRGGETQYF
TGTGCCAGCAGCCCCCGCGGCGGGGAGACCCAGTACTTC
>.|TRBV6-1|.|TRBJ2-4
CASRGRGDGDQNIQYF
TGTGCCAGCAGGGGACGCGGGGACGGCGACCAAAACATTCAGTACTTC
>.|TRBV6-1|TRBD1|TRBJ2-3
CASLDRGTDTQYF
TGTGCCAGCTTGGACAGGGGCACAGATACGCAGTATTTT